What follows describes a single T cell receptor beta chain. Its antigen has not been determined. It has no much larger one-base neighbor in the sample; base qualities were not kept. RNA was extracted with the RNeasy kit and about 0.5 to 1 ug was reverse transcribed using random hexamers. TCR beta CDR3 regions were amplified with the immunoSEQ multiplex PCR assay covering 54 Vbeta and 13 Jbeta segments. To correct PCR amplification bias, a synthetic template baseline was used for both primer optimization and computational correction. Per the source publication's procedure: Reads were assigned to V, D and J genes according to IMGT and analyzed in immunoSEQ Analyzer, with only productive sequences retained. Clonality was calculated as one minus the Shannon entropy normalized by log2 of the number of productive unique sequences. For each patient and control, public and private clones were evaluated within the 100 most prevalent clones. Susac-specific clones were defined as absent from healthy and MS cohorts, roughly 1,100 published viral clones and other ImmuneACCESS disease sequences. TCRdb reanalyzed the raw reads on its own, using fastp at Q25 for trimming and MiXCR for clone calling, and kept in-frame beta chains. Each CDR3 protein gets just one entry, which takes the most common genes and DNA from the rows behind it. These V and J calls are TCRdb output, not the study's own analysis. In this sample the table shows about 180,000 distinct CDR3 sequences, 85% to 95% of which occur a single time. The biggest ten clones account for 0.099% of the sample.

Sequences MNHEY (CDR1) and SVGEGT (CDR2) are obtained from the germline V gene. The CDR3 numbers 14 residues from cysteine through phenylalanine. The CDR3 DNA has 42 bases and is translated from base 1. V and J are truncated by 2 bases and 2 bases respectively, leaving an intervening sequence of 9 bases. The sample comes from a study of CD8 T cells in Susac syndrome (dated by TCRdb to about 2019). For the study in its entirety: Among the Susac syndrome patients who were sequenced, clinically active disease was present in roughly six and clinical remission was observed in 8 or 9. Repertoire sequencing was used to test whether CD8+ T cell activation and differentiation in Susac syndrome was antigen driven. Susac syndrome patients were therapy-naive, on corticosteroids (some also receiving IVIg), or on IVIg alone at blood withdrawal.

The investigation overall reported the following: The number of individuals in the TCR sequencing and HLA analysis was acknowledged as relatively small. In the CD4+ T cell repertoire of Susac syndrome patients, clonal expansion was not detected.

Peripheral blood CD8+ and CD4+ T cells from healthy donors, Susac syndrome patients and multiple sclerosis patients were profiled using high-throughput TCR beta sequencing. Susac syndrome patients met recently defined diagnostic criteria for definite or probable disease. CD8+ TEMRA cells were enriched by FACS, while bulk CD8+ and CD4+ T cells were purified by magnetic negative isolation. Blood was collected in EDTA tubes and processed within 24 hours, with PBMCs isolated through density gradient centrifugation. PBMCs intended for TCR sequencing were cryopreserved in liquid nitrogen and thawed later in a water bath at 37 degrees C. The sorted or isolated CD4+, CD8+ and CD8+ TEMRA cells had a purity of 90% or higher.

Sequences were obtained from CD4+ T cells from PBMCs. The rearranged chain carries TRBV6-2 or TRBV6-3 and TRBJ1-1; too little of a D gene remains to name it. This sequence originates from a human donor with Susac syndrome. The CDR3: CASSYGQVNTEAFF. The nucleotides are TGTGCCAGCAGTTACGGCCAGGTCAACACTGAAGCTTTCTTT.